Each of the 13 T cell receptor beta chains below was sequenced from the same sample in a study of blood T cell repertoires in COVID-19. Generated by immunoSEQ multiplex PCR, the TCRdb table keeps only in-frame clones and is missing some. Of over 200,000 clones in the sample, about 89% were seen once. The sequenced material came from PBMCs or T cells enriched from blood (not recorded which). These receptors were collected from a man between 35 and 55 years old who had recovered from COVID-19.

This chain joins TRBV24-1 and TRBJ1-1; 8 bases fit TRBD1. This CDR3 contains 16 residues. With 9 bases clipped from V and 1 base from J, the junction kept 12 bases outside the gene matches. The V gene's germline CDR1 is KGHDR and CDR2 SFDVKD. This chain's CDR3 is CATLKDRQGANTEAFF. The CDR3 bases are TGTGCCACCTTAAAAGATCGGCAGGGGGCGAACACTGAAGCTTTCTTT.

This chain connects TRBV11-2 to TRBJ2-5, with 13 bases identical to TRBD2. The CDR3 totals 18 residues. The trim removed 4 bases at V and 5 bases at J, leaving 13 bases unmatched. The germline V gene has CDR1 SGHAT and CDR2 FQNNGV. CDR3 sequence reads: CASSYWGLAGTSWETQYF. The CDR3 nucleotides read TGTGCCAGCAGCTACTGGGGACTAGCGGGGACCTCGTGGGAGACCCAGTACTTC.

CDR3 coding DNA: TGTGCCAGCAACCTCGGGGGGTTTACAGATACGCAGTATTTT. Protein sequence: CASNLGGFTDTQYF. The chain is built from TRBV6-5 and TRBJ2-3; 7 nucleotides agree with TRBD2. Losses at the gene ends were 7 bases for V and 3 bases for J; bases not matched to a gene: 7. The germline V gene encodes CDR1 MNHEY and CDR2 SVGAGI. The CDR3 is 14 amino acids.

The CDR3 sequence is CASGDSTYADTQYF. The CDR3 nucleotides are TGTGCCAGCGGGGACAGCACTTACGCAGATACGCAGTATTTT. This rearrangement joins TRBV7-9 to TRBJ2-3; 7 nucleotides align to TRBD1. Germline V gene sequence: CDR1 SEHNR, CDR2 FQNEAQ (reference sequence). J was trimmed by 4 bases and V by 8 bases; bases with no gene match: 9. This CDR3 comprises 14 residues. The variable domain in full, with the rest retrieved from reference TRBV7-9 and TRBJ2-3, is DTGVSQNPRHKITKRGQNVTFRCDPISEHNRLYWYRQTLGQGPEFLTYFQNEAQLEKSRLLSDRFSAERPKGSFSTLEIQRTEQGDSAMYLCASGDSTYADTQYFGPGTRLTVL.

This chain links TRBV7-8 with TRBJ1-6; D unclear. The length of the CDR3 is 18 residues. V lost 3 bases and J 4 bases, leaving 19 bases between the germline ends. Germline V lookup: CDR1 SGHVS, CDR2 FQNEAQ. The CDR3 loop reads CASSFSNYGREYNSPLHF. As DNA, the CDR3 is TGTGCCAGCAGCTTTTCGAACTACGGGAGGGAGTATAATTCACCCCTCCACTTT.

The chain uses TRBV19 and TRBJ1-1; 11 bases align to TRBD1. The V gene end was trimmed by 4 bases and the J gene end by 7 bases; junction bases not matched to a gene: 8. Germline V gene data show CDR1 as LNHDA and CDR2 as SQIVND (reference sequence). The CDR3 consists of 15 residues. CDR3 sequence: CASSRIGQGAIEAFF. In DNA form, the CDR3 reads TGTGCCAGTAGTAGAATAGGACAGGGGGCCATTGAAGCTTTCTTT.

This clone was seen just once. CDR3 bases: TGTGCCAGCAGCTTGAGACTAGCGGAAAGCCCAGATACGCAGTATTTT. Its protein is CASSLRLAESPDTQYF. This chain links TRBV5-4 with TRBJ2-3, with 9 bases lining up with TRBD2. The CDR3 length is 16 residues. With 1 base clipped from V and 4 bases from J, the junction kept 7 bases outside the gene matches. From germline, CDR1 is SGHNT and CDR2 YYREEE (reference sequence). The whole variable domain, remainder taken from reference TRBV5-4 and TRBJ2-3, is ETGVTQSPTHLIKTRGQQVTLRCSSQSGHNTVSWYQQALGQGPQFIFQYYREEENGRGNFPPRFSGLQFPNYSSELNVNALELDDSALYLCASSLRLAESPDTQYFGPGTRLTVL.

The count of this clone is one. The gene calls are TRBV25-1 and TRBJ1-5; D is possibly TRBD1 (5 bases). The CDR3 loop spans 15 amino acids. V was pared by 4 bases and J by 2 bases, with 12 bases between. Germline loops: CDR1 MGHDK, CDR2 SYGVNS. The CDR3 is CASSAEGAGNQPQHF. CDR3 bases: TGTGCCAGCAGTGCTGAAGGGGCTGGCAATCAGCCCCAGCATTTT. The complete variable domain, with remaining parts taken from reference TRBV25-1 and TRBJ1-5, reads EADIYQTPRYLVIGTGKKITLECSQTMGHDKMYWYQQDPGMELHLIHYSYGVNSTEKGDLSSESTVSRIRTEHFPLTLESARPSHTSQYLCASSAEGAGNQPQHFGDGTRLSIL.

For the CDR3, the DNA is TGCGCCAGCAGTGATTCCCGGGGGGGCAGAGATACGCAGTATTTT. It codes for CASSDSRGGRDTQYF. This chain links TRBV10-1 with TRBJ2-3, with 8 bases lining up with TRBD2. The CDR3 contains 15 residues. Germline CDR1 is WNHNN and CDR2 is SYGVQD (reference sequence). After removal of 3 bases from V and 5 bases from J, the junction contained 7 bases not matched to a gene.

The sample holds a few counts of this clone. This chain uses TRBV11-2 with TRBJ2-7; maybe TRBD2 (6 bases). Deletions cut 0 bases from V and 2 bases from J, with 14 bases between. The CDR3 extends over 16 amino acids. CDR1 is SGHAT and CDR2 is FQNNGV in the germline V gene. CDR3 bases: TGTGCCAGCAGCTTAGATTCGGGGGAGTTCACCTACGAGCAGTACTTC. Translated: CASSLDSGEFTYEQYF.

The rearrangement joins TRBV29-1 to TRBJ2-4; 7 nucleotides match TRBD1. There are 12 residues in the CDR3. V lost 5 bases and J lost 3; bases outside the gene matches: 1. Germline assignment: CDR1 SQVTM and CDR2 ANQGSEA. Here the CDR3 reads CSVRDSKNIQYF. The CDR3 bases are TGCAGCGTTAGGGACAGCAAAAACATTCAGTACTTC. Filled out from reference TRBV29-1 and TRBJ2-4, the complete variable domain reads SAVISQKPSRDICQRGTSLTIQCQVDSQVTMMFWYRQQPGQSLTLIATANQGSEATYESGFVIDKFPISRPNLTFSTLTVSNMSPEDSSIYLCSVRDSKNIQYFGAGTRLSVL.

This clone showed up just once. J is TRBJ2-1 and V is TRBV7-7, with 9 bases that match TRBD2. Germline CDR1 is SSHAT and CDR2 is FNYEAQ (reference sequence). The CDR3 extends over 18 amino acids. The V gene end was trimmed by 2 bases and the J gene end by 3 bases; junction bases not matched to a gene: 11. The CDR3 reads CASSLSPWLAGLYNEQFF. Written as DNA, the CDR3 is TGTGCCAGCAGCTTATCGCCGTGGCTAGCGGGACTCTACAATGAGCAGTTCTTC.

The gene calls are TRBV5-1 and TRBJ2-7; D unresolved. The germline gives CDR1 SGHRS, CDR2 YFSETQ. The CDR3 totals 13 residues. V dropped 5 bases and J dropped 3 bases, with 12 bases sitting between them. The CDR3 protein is CASSGDWNYEQYF. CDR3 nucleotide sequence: TGCGCCAGCAGTGGAGACTGGAACTACGAGCAGTACTTC.